Below are 27 T cell receptor beta chains sequenced from a single sample in a study of blood T cell repertoires in COVID-19 (dated by TCRdb to 2018 to 2020). The library was made by the immunoSEQ multiplex PCR assay. TCRdb provides this immuneACCESS table in a form limited to in-frame rearrangements. Some clones are lacking; in checked studies, under half of them reflect an unresolved V gene, and why the rest are absent is not known. This sample comprises 190,000 or so clones, about nine tenths of them detected only once. The leading ten clones occupy 1.2% of the sample. The sequenced material came from PBMCs or T cells enriched from blood (not recorded which). Source of these receptors: a man aged 30 to 45 who had recovered from COVID-19.

The V gene is TRBV6-5, the J gene TRBJ1-1; the D gene is possibly TRBD1 (6 bases). Germline loops: CDR1 MNHEY, CDR2 SVGAGI. V shed 2 bases and J shed 3 bases, with 7 bases lying between them. The CDR3 contains 13 residues. Here the CDR3 reads CASSYEGDTEAFF. In nucleotides, the CDR3 is TGTGCCAGCAGTTACGAGGGGGACACTGAAGCTTTCTTT.

CDR3: CASSARTGGNTIYF. DNA of the CDR3: TGTGCCAGCAGCGCCAGGACAGGGGGAAACACCATATATTTT. This chain joins TRBV9 and TRBJ1-3; 8 nucleotides align to TRBD1. CDR1 SGDLS and CDR2 YYNGEE come from the germline V gene. The V and J ends lost 3 bases and 4 bases, in that order; junction bases with no gene match: 3. The CDR3 has 14 amino acids. Combining the CDR3 with reference TRBV9 and TRBJ1-3 gives the whole variable domain DSGVTQTPKHLITATGQRVTLRCSPRSGDLSVYWYQQSLDQGLQFLIQYYNGEERAKGNILERFSAQQFPDLHSELNLSSLELGDSALYFCASSARTGGNTIYFGEGSWLTVV.

The gene calls are TRBV15 and TRBJ1-6; TRBD1 is a possible D gene (5 bases). The CDR3 totals 14 residues. The ends were cut back, 6 bases at V and 9 bases at J, with 15 bases in the middle. Germline V gene sequence: CDR1 LNHNV, CDR2 YYDKDF (reference sequence). The CDR3 sequence: CATSDSGHGSPLHF. In DNA form, the CDR3 reads TGTGCCACCAGTGATTCAGGGCACGGTTCACCCCTCCACTTT.

CDR3 nucleotide sequence: TGTGCCAGCAGCTTGGGATCGACAACTTACACAGATACGCAGTATTTT. It yields the protein CASSLGSTTYTDTQYF. This rearrangement joins TRBV5-4 to TRBJ2-3, with unresolved D. Trimming took off 0 bases at V and 2 bases at J, with 13 bases between the two ends. CDR1 and CDR2 from the germline V gene are SGHNT and YYREEE (reference sequence). The CDR3 consists of 16 residues.

The chain links TRBV19 to TRBJ2-7, with a tentative D call TRBD2 (6 bases). Trimming removed 5 bases at V and 3 bases at J, with 17 bases between. The CDR3 length is 15 residues. Germline V lookup: CDR1 LNHDA, CDR2 SQIVND (reference sequence). The CDR3 DNA is TGTGCCAGTAGTTTATCAGCGGGTTCTCGCTACGAGCAGTACTTC. It is translated as CASSLSAGSRYEQYF.

The chain joins TRBV3-1 (or the pseudogene TRBV3-2) to TRBJ2-6; D is unclear. Germline CDR1 and CDR2: LGHDT and YNNKEL (reference sequence). The germline V and J ends were trimmed by 1 base and 0 bases, with 10 bases remaining between them. This CDR3 has 17 amino acids. Here the CDR3 reads CASSQVFISSGANVLTF. DNA for the CDR3: TGTGCCAGCAGCCAAGTCTTTATTAGCTCTGGGGCCAACGTCCTGACTTTC.

The rearrangement joins TRBV6-6 to TRBJ1-3; 9 bases match TRBD1. The V gene's germline CDR1 is MNHNY and CDR2 SVGAGI (reference sequence). This CDR3 comprises 16 residues. The V segment lost 5 bases and the J segment 3 bases; nucleotides outside the gene matches: 8. The CDR3: CASSTLTGGGGNTIYF. The DNA of the CDR3 is TGTGCCAGCAGTACCTTGACAGGGGGAGGTGGAAACACCATATATTTT.

V and J are TRBV7-2 and TRBJ2-3, with 8 nucleotides matching TRBD2. The CDR3 runs 16 residues. Germline V gene sequence: CDR1 SGHTA, CDR2 FQGNSA. V dropped 5 bases and J dropped 5; count of bases not matched to a gene: 12. The chain's CDR3 is CASSVDYGTSVDTQYF. The CDR3, as DNA: TGTGCCAGCAGCGTCGACTACGGGACTAGTGTAGATACGCAGTATTTT.

This clone was recorded a few times. J is TRBJ1-5 and V is TRBV5-1; TRBD1 aligns across 10 bases. CDR1 and CDR2 (germline): SGHRS, YFSETQ. Trimming cost V 4 bases and J 13 bases; bases outside gene matches: 5. The CDR3 extends over 12 amino acids. CDR3 sequence (DNA): TGCGCCAGCAGCCCCGGACAGGGGGTACAGCATTTT. Translation: CASSPGQGVQHF.

J is TRBJ1-6 and V is TRBV2; perhaps TRBD1 as D (6 bases). CDR1 is SNHLY and CDR2 is FYNNEI in the germline V gene. The CDR3 is 16 residues long. The V end lost 2 bases, the J end lost 8 bases, and 16 bases lay between the germline ends. CDR3 in amino acids: CASSEQGQNLYSPLHF. The CDR3 region has the DNA TGTGCCAGCAGTGAACAGGGGCAGAACCTATATTCACCCCTCCACTTT.

V is TRBV28 and J is TRBJ2-2, with D possibly matching TRBD2 (7 bases). Germline values: CDR1 MDHEN, CDR2 SYDVKM. This CDR3 spans 15 amino acids. With 4 bases removed from V and 5 bases from J, the gap between germline ends came to 14 bases. This chain's CDR3 is CASSWRGRWTGELFF. CDR3 sequence (DNA): TGTGCCAGCAGTTGGCGGGGGCGTTGGACCGGGGAGCTGTTTTTT.

The CDR3 bases are TGTGCCAGCAGCTTATCAGACTATGGCTACACCTTC. Amino acids: CASSLSDYGYTF. The chain couples TRBV7-9 to TRBJ1-2; D remains unclear. CDR1 and CDR2 from the germline V gene are SEHNR and FQNEAQ (reference sequence). This CDR3 region has 12 residues. Between the trimmed V and J ends, which lost 2 bases and 3 bases, there was a span of 4 bases.

This rearrangement joins TRBV4-2 to TRBJ2-1; a possible D gene is TRBD2 (7 bases). The CDR3 consists of 16 residues. Germline loops: CDR1 LGHNA, CDR2 YNFKEQ. V was trimmed by 0 bases and J by 5 bases, leaving 14 bases between them. CDR3 coding DNA: TGTGCCAGCAGCCAAGATCTGCGGGGGCTGGACAATGAGCAGTTCTTC. Translated: CASSQDLRGLDNEQFF.

The rearrangement links TRBV19 to TRBJ1-2; D perhaps matches TRBD1 (6 bases). Per germline, CDR1 LNHDA and CDR2 SQIVND (reference sequence). Trimming cost V 4 bases and J 4 bases, with 19 bases left between them. The CDR3 is 16 amino acids. The CDR3 DNA reads TGTGCCAGTAGTACCCTACCCCAGGACAGCCCCTATGGCTACACCTTC. This codes for CASSTLPQDSPYGYTF.

The chain is built from TRBV7-2 and TRBJ2-1; weak D call: TRBD1 (6 bases). This CDR3 contains 14 residues. Germline V gives CDR1 SGHTA, CDR2 FQGNSA. V was shortened by 3 bases and J by 8 bases, with 14 bases between the two germline ends. CDR3 in DNA: TGTGCCAGCAGCTTCCCAAACAGGGTCGATGAGCAGTTCTTC. Translation: CASSFPNRVDEQFF.

The V and J genes are TRBV11-2 and TRBJ1-6; the D gene is possibly TRBD1 (6 bases). The V gene lost 3 bases and the J gene lost 7 bases, with 16 bases spanning the gap. CDR1 and CDR2 (germline): SGHAT, FQNNGV. CDR3 length: 16 residues. DNA of the CDR3: TGTGCCAGCAGCTTGTTTAACAGGGCACGGAATTCACCCCTCCACTTT. It encodes CASSLFNRARNSPLHF.

This clone has only one observation. The chain couples TRBV7-8 to TRBJ1-5; 9 bases fit TRBD1. Germline lookup yields CDR1 SGHVS and CDR2 FQNEAQ. The CDR3 runs 15 residues. V gave up 0 bases and J gave up 5 bases; unmatched junction bases: 2. The CDR3 here is CASSLATGGHQPQHF. Written as DNA, the CDR3 is TGTGCCAGCAGCTTAGCTACAGGGGGCCATCAGCCCCAGCATTTT. The whole variable domain, filled in from reference TRBV7-8 and TRBJ1-5, reads GAGVSQSPRYKVAKRGQDVALRCDPISGHVSLFWYQQALGQGPEFLTYFQNEAQLDKSGLPSDRFFAERPEGSVSTLKIQRTQQEDSAVYLCASSLATGGHQPQHFGDGTRLSIL.

V gene TRBV19 combines with J gene TRBJ1-1, with D hard to call. The CDR3 has 16 amino acids. CDR1 is LNHDA, CDR2 SQIVND, per germline (reference sequence). V lost 1 base and J lost 4, with 16 bases in between. The CDR3 DNA reads TGTGCCAGTAGTATAGCTTTCTTCAATCGAGGCACTGAAGCTTTCTTT. This encodes CASSIAFFNRGTEAFF.

The V and J genes are TRBV11-1 and TRBJ1-1; the match to TRBD1 covers 10 bases. The germline V gene has CDR1 SGHAT and CDR2 FQDESV (reference sequence). The CDR3 contains 12 residues. V lost 8 bases, J lost 7 bases, and 4 bases stayed unmatched. The CDR3 nucleotides read TGTGCCAGCGGTGGACAGGGGGTTGAAGCTTTCTTT. This translates into CASGGQGVEAFF.

V and J are TRBV11-2 and TRBJ2-7, with 9 positions matching TRBD2. In germline, CDR1 is SGHAT, CDR2 FQNNGV. CDR3 length: 15 residues. V dropped 3 bases and J dropped 2; count of bases not matched to a gene: 5. For the CDR3, the DNA is TGTGCCAGCAGCTTCGGGGCTAGCGGGGCCTACGAGCAGTACTTC. Translating it yields CASSFGASGAYEQYF. Complete variable domain (other parts from reference TRBV11-2 and TRBJ2-7): EAGVAQSPRYKIIEKRQSVAFWCNPISGHATLYWYQQILGQGPKLLIQFQNNGVVDDSQLPKDRFSAERLKGVDSTLKIQPAKLEDSAVYLCASSFGASGAYEQYFGPGTRLTVT.

This chain joins TRBV3-1 (or the pseudogene TRBV3-2) and TRBJ2-7; the D is unclear. The germline CDR1 and CDR2 sequences are LGHDT and YNNKEL (reference sequence). The CDR3 sequence is 12 residues long. With 1 base removed from V and 7 bases from J, the gap between germline ends came to 8 bases. CDR3 sequence (DNA): TGTGCCAGCAGCCAAGTAGCCCGAGAGCAGTACTTC. It specifies CASSQVAREQYF.

The chain carries TRBV5-4 and TRBJ2-6, with D perhaps matching TRBD1 (6 bases). The CDR3 loop spans 15 amino acids. V was cut by 3 bases and J by 2 bases, with 9 bases left in between. Germline CDR1 and CDR2: SGHNT and YYREEE (reference sequence). The CDR3: CASSYRQAGANVLTF. Here the CDR3 DNA reads TGTGCCAGCAGCTACCGACAGGCTGGGGCCAACGTCCTGACTTTC. Together with reference TRBV5-4 and TRBJ2-6, the CDR3 gives the full variable domain: ETGVTQSPTHLIKTRGQQVTLRCSSQSGHNTVSWYQQALGQGPQFIFQYYREEENGRGNFPPRFSGLQFPNYSSELNVNALELDDSALYLCASSYRQAGANVLTFGAGSRLTVL.

The V call is TRBV4-2, the J call TRBJ2-7; 8 bases align to TRBD1. Germline CDR1 and CDR2: LGHNA and YNFKEQ. With V trimmed by 1 base and J by 2 bases, 1 base remained unmatched. The CDR3 sequence is 14 residues long. The CDR3 loop reads CASSQGQGTYEQYF. The DNA of the CDR3 is TGTGCCAGCAGCCAAGGACAGGGGACCTACGAGCAGTACTTC.

This clone is a singleton in its sample. The chain combines TRBV5-1 with TRBJ1-6; 7 positions match TRBD1. With V trimmed by 0 bases and J by 5 bases, 2 bases remained unmatched. CDR1 SGHRS and CDR2 YFSETQ come from the germline V gene. The CDR3 has 15 residues. CDR3 DNA sequence: TGCGCCAGCAGCTTGGGACAGGGAAATAATTCACCCCTCCACTTT. Translation gives CASSLGQGNNSPLHF.

CDR3 DNA sequence: TGTGCCAGCAGCGTAGGGGCAGGGAAAGACGAGCAGTACTTC. Translated: CASSVGAGKDEQYF. The chain links TRBV9 to TRBJ2-7, with a tentative D call TRBD1 (5 bases). This CDR3 has 14 residues. From germline, CDR1 is SGDLS and CDR2 YYNGEE. V was trimmed by 0 bases and J by 5 bases, leaving 12 bases between them.

The V call is TRBV20-1, the J call TRBJ2-2; D is undetermined. Germline-derived CDR1 and CDR2 are DFQATT and SNEGSKA (reference sequence). Trimming stripped 5 bases from V and 6 bases from J, with 7 bases between. The CDR3 length is 11 residues. The CDR3 nucleotides read TGCAGTGCTTATGGCCCCGGGGAGCTGTTTTTT. Translated: CSAYGPGELFF.

The chain has TRBV6-6 and TRBJ2-7; weak D call: TRBD1 (6 bases). Trimming cost V 6 bases and J 5 bases, with 17 bases left between them. The CDR3 is 14 residues long. Germline V gene sequence: CDR1 MNHNY, CDR2 SVGAGI (reference sequence). This chain's CDR3 is CASSIQGYRDEQYF. The CDR3 DNA sequence: TGTGCCAGCAGCATACAGGGTTATCGCGACGAGCAGTACTTC.